This T cell receptor (beta chain) was sequenced in a study of blood T cell repertoires in COVID-19 (dated by TCRdb to the early 2020s). With respect to the entire study: Collaborator samples came from the United States, Italy and Spain and covered acute and convalescent phases of COVID-19. The material from the prospective study consisted of cDNA or gDNA derived from T cells, B-cell-depleted T cells, or PBMCs. The dataset comprised deeply sampled blood TCRbeta repertoires from subjects exposed to, actively infected with, or recovered from COVID-19. The repertoires were made available in a free public database intended to serve as a resource for research on the immune response to SARS-CoV-2. The samples were drawn from two sources: the first 160 participants of the ongoing ImmuneRACE study, and 950 to 1,500 subjects contributed by 6 global collaborators. Nearly every sample came with metadata listing a de-identified subject ID, COVID-19 status, age in years and sex. HLA class I and class II types, where available, came from metadata supplied by the sample provider rather than from assay-based typing.

This clone was observed once. Which antigen it targets is not known. Base qualities are not recorded, but no much larger clone differs from it by a single base. In the prospective study, participants were roughly 18 to 95 years old, resided in about two dozen geographic areas of the United States, and were enrolled through a virtual design. In the prospective study, cohorts were assigned on the basis of participant-reported clinical history obtained from a screening survey and a study questionnaire. A participant counted as exposed if, within 2 weeks of entering the study, that participant had been in contact with someone who had a PCR-confirmed or clinician-diagnosed COVID-19 case. In the prospective study, mobile phlebotomists collected whole blood, serum and a nasopharyngeal or oropharyngeal swab from each participant. Additional blood draws and questionnaires over an approximately two-month period could optionally be provided by prospective study participants. Blood samples from the prospective study were shipped frozen or at room temperature prior to DNA extraction.

TCRbeta CDR3 regions were amplified from genomic DNA using the immunoSEQ Assay, a bias-controlled multiplex PCR. In the paper's pipeline: The number of nucleated cells in each sample was estimated by amplification of reference gene primers within the assay. To quantify the absolute abundance of each unique TCRbeta CDR3 rearrangement, sequence reads were collapsed and filtered. For each sample, productive Simpson clonality was calculated as the square root of Simpson's diversity index over productive rearrangements. TCRdb's version of the immuneACCESS table is confined to in-frame rearrangements and falls short of the full clone set. An unresolved V gene accounts for under half of the shortfall where checked; the remainder is of unknown origin. V, J and clone size derive from that table, while D and trimming were established from the DNA sequence. A total of a few hundred thousand clones appear in this sample, roughly 92% of them only once. The ten largest clones add up to about 0.86% of the sample.

Per the germline V gene, KGHSH is the CDR1 and LQKENI is the CDR2. The V and J ends are trimmed by 2 bases and 7 bases, leaving 11 bases between them. Measured from the cysteine to the phenylalanine, the CDR3 is 13 residues long. The sequence is cut down to CDR3 DNA, 39 bases in frame from base 1. Broader findings and caveats from the paper: Clinical and demographic metadata were provided uncurated, with the amount varying by source and participant.

Here the chain combines TRBV18 and TRBJ2-5; perhaps TRBD1 is the D gene, with 6 bases matching. Sequencing was performed on PBMCs or T cells enriched from blood (not recorded which). The TCR comes from a woman in her thirties or forties who had been exposed to COVID-19. The CDR3 is CASSPGGDGTQYF. The nucleotides are TGTGCCAGCTCACCAGGGGGCGATGGGACCCAGTACTTC. Full variable domain (CDR3 extended with the reference TRBV18 and TRBJ2-5 proteins): NAGVMQNPRHLVRRRGQEARLRCSPMKGHSHVYWYRQLPEEGLKFMVYLQKENIIDESGMPKERFSAEFPKEGPSILRIQQVVRGDSAAYFCASSPGGDGTQYFGPGTRLLVL.